The 23 T cell receptor beta chains below were found in one sample sequenced in a study of blood T cells in healthy people across ages. For the second PCR, which ran for roughly 6 to 11 cycles, a sample-barcoded 5' primer and a J-beta primer mix were used. MiXCR was run by TCRdb on the 5' RACE reads, yielding one entry per CDR3 protein. Of about 1.6 million distinct CDR3 sequences in the sample, 34% are singletons; the top ten hold over 9%. What was sequenced was blood. The receptors originated from a woman aged 25 to 39 in good health.

This clonotype was observed at least ten times. The V and J genes are TRBV3-1 and TRBJ2-5; TRBD2 is a possible D gene (5 bases). With 4 bases removed from V and 7 bases from J, the gap between germline ends came to 13 bases. Germline assignment: CDR1 LGHDT and CDR2 YNNKEL (reference sequence). The length of the CDR3 is 13 residues. This CDR3 is CASSPGLPPTQYF. CDR3 coding DNA: TGTGCCAGCAGCCCCGGACTGCCCCCGACCCAGTACTTC.

The rearrangement uses TRBV28 and TRBJ1-5, with a weak D call TRBD1 (5 bases). The CDR3 contains 17 residues. The germline V and J ends were trimmed by 3 bases and 5 bases, with 20 bases remaining between them. CDR1 is MDHEN, CDR2 SYDVKM, per germline. The CDR3 bases are TGTGCCAGCAGTTTCTCGCCGGGACTCCCTACTTATCAGCCCCAGCATTTT. This translates into CASSFSPGLPTYQPQHF.

The chain uses TRBV20-1 and TRBJ1-2; D not certain. Germline CDR1 and CDR2: DFQATT and SNEGSKA (reference sequence). CDR3 length: 15 amino acids. V shed 0 bases and J shed 0 bases, with 11 bases lying between them. Here the CDR3 reads CSAREVTEANYGYTF. As DNA, the CDR3 is TGCAGTGCTAGAGAGGTAACGGAAGCTAACTATGGCTACACCTTC.

A few counts support this clonotype. The chain carries TRBV15 and TRBJ2-7, with D possibly TRBD2 on 5 matching bases. This CDR3 spans 15 amino acids. Germline V CDR1 and CDR2: LNHNV, YYDKDF (reference sequence). V was cut by 0 bases and J by 3 bases, with 12 bases left in between. The CDR3 here is CATSRDREGIYEQYF. In nucleotides, the CDR3 is TGTGCCACCAGCAGAGATCGGGAAGGGATCTACGAGCAGTACTTC.

This clonotype was observed a handful of times. This chain joins TRBV6-5 and TRBJ1-6, with 9 positions matching TRBD1. CDR1 and CDR2 from the germline V gene are MNHEY and SVGAGI. The CDR3 runs to 14 residues. The junction had 5 bases not matched to a gene; V was cut back by 6 bases and J by 8 bases. The CDR3: CASSRTGEDSPLHF. The CDR3, as DNA: TGTGCCAGCAGCCGGACAGGGGAAGATTCACCCCTCCACTTT.

The chain recombines TRBV3-1 with TRBJ2-7, with D maybe TRBD2 (6 bases). Trimming took off 0 bases at V and 6 bases at J, with 15 bases between the two ends. This CDR3 is built from 15 residues. CDR1 LGHDT and CDR2 YNNKEL come from the germline V gene (reference sequence). In nucleotides, the CDR3 is TGTGCCAGCAGCCAAGATCATCGCGGGGCAGGCGAGCAGTACTTC. Translated, it gives CASSQDHRGAGEQYF.

This chain joins TRBV11-2 and TRBJ1-2; TRBD1 agrees at 9 bases. The CDR3 contains 15 residues. Germline CDR1 reads SGHAT; CDR2 reads FQNNGV. Trimming at V came to 4 bases and at J to 8 bases, leaving 11 bases not matched to a gene. In nucleotides, the CDR3 is TGTGCCAGCAGCTCGGATATGGGACAGGGAGGCGGCTACACCTTC. This gives the protein CASSSDMGQGGGYTF. The full variable domain, completed using reference TRBV11-2 and TRBJ1-2, is EAGVAQSPRYKIIEKRQSVAFWCNPISGHATLYWYQQILGQGPKLLIQFQNNGVVDDSQLPKDRFSAERLKGVDSTLKIQPAKLEDSAVYLCASSSDMGQGGGYTFGSGTRLTVV.

This clonotype was recorded a few times. The chain is built from TRBV10-3 and TRBJ2-7, with a possible D match to TRBD1 (6 bases). V was shortened by 6 bases and J by 6 bases, with 12 bases between the two germline ends. The CDR3 has 12 amino acids. Per the germline V gene, CDR1 is ENHRY and CDR2 is SYGVKD. CDR3 residues: CAIRGAALEQYF. CDR3 in DNA: TGTGCCATCAGGGGGGCCGCTCTCGAGCAGTACTTC.

This sequence joins TRBV20-1 and TRBJ2-7; D remains unclear. The closer fit of TRBJ2-5 to the DNA end suggests the J call may be wrong. The CDR3 is 16 amino acids. Looked up from germline, CDR1 is DFQATT and CDR2 is SNEGSKA (reference sequence). CDR3 region: CSARDGGRPSRETQYF. The CDR3 DNA reads as TGCAGTGCTAGAGACGGTGGGCGCCCTTCTCGAGAGACCCAGTACTTC.

This clonotype was picked up a small number of times. The CDR3 loop reads CASSLGGARSYEQYF. In DNA form, the CDR3 reads TGTGCCAGCAGCTTGGGGGGGGCCCGCTCCTACGAGCAGTACTTC. J is TRBJ2-7 and V is TRBV5-5, with D perhaps being TRBD1 or TRBD2 (6 bases each). CDR1 is SGHKS and CDR2 is YYEKEE in the germline V gene (reference sequence). Trimming pared 0 bases from V and 0 bases from J, leaving 10 bases between. CDR3 length: 15 residues.

This chain uses TRBV20-1 with TRBJ2-7; D tentatively fits TRBD1 or TRBD2 (5 bases each). The CDR3 has 14 residues. Germline lookup yields CDR1 DFQATT and CDR2 SNEGSKA (reference sequence). V was trimmed by 4 bases and J by 2 bases, leaving 15 bases between them. The CDR3 DNA sequence: TGCAGTGCTAACGTCCCTTGGGGGACCTACGAGCAGTACTTC. It codes for CSANVPWGTYEQYF.

The chain is built from TRBV27 and TRBJ2-6; a possible D gene is TRBD1 (5 bases). The germline gives CDR1 MNHEY, CDR2 SMNVEV (reference sequence). Trimming removed 5 bases at V and 0 bases at J, with 17 bases between. The CDR3 consists of 18 residues. In DNA, the CDR3 is TGTGCCAGCAGTCTACTGGGGCAGAAGAGCTCTGGGGCCAACGTCCTGACTTTC. Amino acids: CASSLLGQKSSGANVLTF.

The rearrangement uses TRBV7-9 and TRBJ2-1, with 7 positions matching TRBD2. CDR3 length: 16 residues. Germline V lookup: CDR1 SEHNR, CDR2 FQNEAQ (reference sequence). Trimming cost V 6 bases and J 2 bases; bases outside gene matches: 10. CDR3 residues: CASSFWEGGPYNEQFF. The CDR3 bases are TGTGCCAGCAGTTTCTGGGAGGGAGGGCCCTACAATGAGCAGTTCTTC.

This clonotype has more than one count but fewer than ten. The chain couples TRBV10-3 to TRBJ2-7; D not certain. Germline V gives CDR1 ENHRY, CDR2 SYGVKD. There are 12 residues in the CDR3. With 4 bases removed from V and 1 base from J, the gap between germline ends came to 5 bases. The chain's CDR3 is CAISGESYEQYF. Here the CDR3 DNA reads TGTGCCATCAGTGGGGAATCCTACGAGCAGTACTTC.

The chain recombines TRBV12-3 or TRBV12-4 with TRBJ2-5, with no clear D. The V end lost 6 bases, the J end lost 5 bases, and 13 bases lay between the germline ends. The CDR3 consists of 13 residues. This CDR3 reads CASSPLMRETQYF. The CDR3 DNA sequence: TGTGCCAGCAGCCCCCTAATGAGGGAGACCCAGTACTTC.

This clonotype showed up just a few times. This sequence joins TRBV3-1 and TRBJ2-3; 13 bases map to TRBD2. This CDR3 spans 17 amino acids. With 2 bases clipped from V and 5 bases from J, the junction kept 7 bases outside the gene matches. The germline CDR1 and CDR2 sequences are LGHDT and YNNKEL (reference sequence). Here the CDR3 reads CASSQRGLAGLRDTQYF. Here the CDR3 DNA reads TGTGCCAGCAGCCAAAGGGGACTAGCGGGATTAAGAGATACGCAGTATTTT.

Regarding this clonotype: An end of the junction differs from the germline gene, which may be a read error. The gene calls are TRBV27 and TRBJ2-4; 7 bases match TRBD2. From germline, CDR1 is MNHEY and CDR2 SMNVEV (reference sequence). This CDR3 comprises 15 residues. The CDR3 sequence: CASSSFGRTKNIRYF. As DNA, the CDR3 is TGTGCCAGCAGTTCGTTCGGGAGGACTAAAAACATTCGGTACTTC.

This clonotype came up once. The junction does not match germline at one end; this may be a read error. V and J are TRBV7-9 and TRBJ2-1, with 11 positions matching TRBD2. Per the germline V gene, CDR1 is SEHNR and CDR2 is FQNEAQ (reference sequence). There are 15 residues in the CDR3. The CDR3 sequence is CASGFLAGGPNEQFF. CDR3 in DNA: TGTGCCAGCGGCTTCCTAGCGGGGGGTCCGAATGAGCAGTTCTTC.

The sample holds a few counts of this clonotype. The rearrangement links TRBV27 to TRBJ1-1; the D gene is possibly TRBD1 (6 bases). This CDR3 comprises 14 residues. V gave up 7 bases and J gave up 3 bases, with 15 bases separating them. CDR1 and CDR2 (germline): MNHEY, SMNVEV (reference sequence). The CDR3 sequence is CASTHGGADTEAFF. CDR3 nucleotide sequence: TGTGCCAGCACCCACGGGGGGGCTGACACTGAAGCTTTCTTT.

The chain recombines TRBV9 with TRBJ2-7; D unresolved. The germline CDR1 and CDR2 sequences are SGDLS and YYNGEE. Trimming took off 0 bases at V and 6 bases at J, with 10 bases between the two ends. The CDR3 totals 13 residues. The CDR3 coding sequence is TGTGCCAGCAGCGTAGGCTCCGAGGTCGAGCAGTACTTC. This codes for CASSVGSEVEQYF.

The CDR3 region has the DNA TGTGCCAGCAGCCCCCGGGACAGGGTACTGAGAACCGGGGAGCTGTTTTTT. It encodes CASSPRDRVLRTGELFF. The chain employs TRBV9 and TRBJ2-2; 9 bases are shared with TRBD1. The V gene's germline CDR1 is SGDLS and CDR2 YYNGEE. J gave up 5 bases and V 4 bases, and 12 bases lay outside the gene matches. This CDR3 has 17 residues.

V is TRBV18 and J is TRBJ1-1; no definite D call. CDR3 length: 16 amino acids. V was shortened by 1 base and J by 6 bases, with 18 bases between the two germline ends. In germline, CDR1 is KGHSH, CDR2 LQKENI. CDR3 nucleotide sequence: TGTGCCAGCTCACCACGGACGGGCACGGAACGGCCTGAAGCTTTCTTT. It codes for CASSPRTGTERPEAFF.

The rearrangement uses TRBV7-6 and TRBJ2-1; TRBD2 matches 9 bases. CDR1 SGHVS and CDR2 FNYEAQ come from the germline V gene. This CDR3 region has 17 residues. J lost 6 bases, V lost 8 bases, and 17 bases had no gene match. CDR3 sequence reads: CASSIGREGPGGNEQFF. CDR3 bases: TGTGCCAGCTCCATCGGGCGGGAGGGCCCTGGGGGCAATGAGCAGTTCTTC.